This T cell receptor (beta chain) originates from a study of blood T cells in healthy people across ages. Study-level points and caveats: Researchers judged that diversity estimates from one million T cells fell short of true values. Long-lived donors carried more naive CD4+ cells and greater diversity than aged donors.

From germline, CDR1 is MNHNS and CDR2 SASEGT. The ends were cut back, 2 bases at V and 5 bases at J, with 9 bases in the middle. The CDR3 spans 13 residues. Note on this clonotype: Its target is unknown.

Together with a sample-barcoded 5' primer, a J-beta primer mix was included in a second PCR lasting about 7 to 11 cycles. A 12-random-nucleotide template-switch adaptor tagged each cDNA molecule. TCRdb redid the calling of the 5' RACE reads with MiXCR, one entry per CDR3 protein. Of hundreds of thousands of distinct CDR3 sequences in the sample, 20% to 25% are singletons; the top ten hold 8% to 10%. This sample also belongs to another study, concerning T cells of mothers and their children. That paper adds: Over 8 million reads per mother and roughly 3 million per child were obtained.

The J gene is TRBJ1-1, the V gene TRBV6-1, with D uncertain. Sequencing was done on a sample of blood. The receptor's source is a boy aged 5-17 years in good health. DNA of the CDR3: TGTGCCAGCAGTGAAATCGGGGAGACTGAAGCTTTCTTT. It encodes CASSEIGETEAFF.